One T cell receptor beta chain is described in this entry. The sample is drawn from a study of patients and donors after allogeneic stem cell transplantation. In TCRdb, the RT-PCR reads were re-called with MiXCR into one record per CDR3 protein. The repertoire has about a million distinct CDR3 sequences, under 20% of them found once; the top ten carry roughly 6.4%. V was cut by 5 bases and J by 2 bases, with 9 bases left in between. The CDR3 loop spans 12 amino acids. Looked up from germline, CDR1 is GTSNPN and CDR2 is SVGIG (reference sequence). The receptor comes from a human donor who was either an allogeneic HSCT recipient or a stem cell or donor lymphocyte infusion donor (not recorded which). It is not recorded whose cells these are; they may come from a transplant donor. This sequence joins TRBV30 and TRBJ1-1, with D unclear. Specimen: blood, either unsorted or a sorted T cell fraction (not recorded which). The DNA of the CDR3 is TGTGCCTGGGGCCCTAGTAACACTGAAGCTTTCTTT. It yields the protein CAWGPSNTEAFF.